The 15 T cell receptor beta chains below come from one sample, sequenced in a study of blood T cell repertoires in COVID-19. Method: immunoSEQ multiplex PCR; TCRdb's copy keeps in-frame clones and lacks some. The table includes more than 140,000 clones, 70% to 90% detected once. Sequencing input: peripheral blood. The receptors stem from a woman aged 60 to 75 with acute or convalescent COVID-19.

The chain carries TRBV25-1 and TRBJ2-5; no definite D call. Per germline, CDR1 MGHDK and CDR2 SYGVNS. V gave up 0 bases and J gave up 1 base, with 9 bases separating them. The CDR3 extends over 15 amino acids. CDR3 in DNA: TGTGCCAGCAGTGAATACGGAAACAGCCAAGAGACCCAGTACTTC. Protein: CASSEYGNSQETQYF.

The chain recombines TRBV6-1 with TRBJ2-5; D call uncertain. Germline V gives CDR1 MNHNS, CDR2 SASEGT. Deletions cut 2 bases from V and 5 bases from J, with 15 bases between. The CDR3 loop spans 15 amino acids. The CDR3 bases are TGTGCCAGCAGTGAAATTTCCCGGGTGATGGAGACCCAGTACTTC. Translated, it gives CASSEISRVMETQYF.

The chain employs TRBV9 and TRBJ2-3; possibly TRBD2 for D (7 bases). The CDR3 is made up of 17 amino acids. In germline, CDR1 is SGDLS, CDR2 YYNGEE. V gave up 5 bases and J gave up 1 base, with 20 bases separating them. The CDR3 protein is CASSRLAGASGTDTQYF. Written as DNA, the CDR3 is TGTGCCAGCAGTAGACTCGCGGGGGCGAGTGGCACAGATACGCAGTATTTT.

The chain uses TRBV7-9 and TRBJ2-3; D ambiguous. V was clipped by 6 bases and J by 4 bases, with 11 bases between them. CDR3 size: 13 residues. The germline gives CDR1 SEHNR, CDR2 FQNEAQ (reference sequence). CDR3 in amino acids: CASRPQSSDTQYF. The CDR3 nucleotides are TGTGCCAGCAGGCCACAATCATCAGATACGCAGTATTTT.

J is TRBJ1-5 and V is TRBV7-2; D remains unclear. The CDR3 is 16 amino acids. V gave up 2 bases and J gave up 0 bases, with 11 bases separating them. The germline gives CDR1 SGHTA, CDR2 FQGNSA. CDR3 residues: CASSLNGVGSNQPQHF. The CDR3 coding sequence is TGTGCCAGCAGCTTAAACGGGGTTGGTAGCAATCAGCCCCAGCATTTT. Full variable domain (remainder filled in from reference TRBV7-2 and TRBJ1-5): GAGVSQSPSNKVTEKGKDVELRCDPISGHTALYWYRQSLGQGLEFLIYFQGNSAPDKSGLPSDRFSAERTGGSVSTLTIQRTQQEDSAVYLCASSLNGVGSNQPQHFGDGTRLSIL.

This clone has just one count. The chain is built from TRBV7-9 and TRBJ1-2; D may be TRBD1 (5 bases). The V and J ends lost 5 bases and 2 bases respectively, with 12 bases between them. The CDR3 contains 14 residues. The germline CDR1 and CDR2 sequences are SEHNR and FQNEAQ (reference sequence). The CDR3 coding sequence is TGTGCCAGCAGCAGGGACCTAGCGAACTATGGCTACACCTTC. It yields the protein CASSRDLANYGYTF. Full variable domain (rest looked up from reference TRBV7-9 and TRBJ1-2): DTGVSQNPRHKITKRGQNVTFRCDPISEHNRLYWYRQTLGQGPEFLTYFQNEAQLEKSRLLSDRFSAERPKGSFSTLEIQRTEQGDSAMYLCASSRDLANYGYTFGSGTRLTVV.

This chain uses TRBV6-5 with TRBJ2-7, with 8 bases identical to TRBD2. The CDR3 loop spans 14 amino acids. V was pared by 6 bases and J by 5 bases, with 9 bases of the junction left unmatched. Germline-derived CDR1 and CDR2 are MNHEY and SVGAGI. DNA for the CDR3: TGTGCCAGCAGCACCGGGACTAGGAGTCACGAGCAGTACTTC. Translated, it gives CASSTGTRSHEQYF.

V and J are TRBV27 and TRBJ1-3; TRBD1 matches 7 bases. This CDR3 comprises 15 residues. Germline V gene lookup returns CDR1 MNHEY and CDR2 SMNVEV (reference sequence). The V and J ends lost 8 bases and 0 bases, in that order; junction bases with no gene match: 7. CDR3 loop: CASGWAGGSGNTIYF. CDR3 nucleotide sequence: TGTGCCAGCGGCTGGGCAGGGGGCTCTGGAAACACCATATATTTT.

This chain connects TRBV5-4 to TRBJ2-5, with TRBD2 as a possible D gene (6 bases). The CDR3 sequence is 17 residues long. The germline CDR1 and CDR2 sequences are SGHNT and YYREEE (reference sequence). The V end was cut by 6 bases, the J end by 5 bases, with 26 bases between. For the CDR3, the DNA is TGTGCCAGCACACTCTGGGTAGGCGGGGCCGGGACGGAGACCCAGTACTTC. As protein: CASTLWVGGAGTETQYF.

This clone was observed a few times. The rearrangement joins TRBV7-3 to TRBJ1-1, with 8 bases identical to TRBD1. The V gene end was trimmed by 5 bases and the J gene end by 8 bases; junction bases not matched to a gene: 7. The germline V gene has CDR1 SGHTA and CDR2 FQGTGA. This CDR3 spans 13 amino acids. The CDR3 region has the DNA TGTGCCAGCAGCAGATTCGACAGGGGAGAAGCTTTCTTT. It specifies CASSRFDRGEAFF.

In DNA form, the CDR3 reads TGTGCCAGCAGTTACAGCATGAACACTGAAGCTTTCTTT. Protein sequence: CASSYSMNTEAFF. The chain is built from TRBV25-1 and TRBJ1-1; D remains ambiguous. The CDR3 has 13 amino acids. Trimming cost V 5 bases and J 0 bases, with 7 bases left between them. Germline assignment: CDR1 MGHDK and CDR2 SYGVNS.

The chain's CDR3 is CASIGAERETQYF. As DNA, the CDR3 is TGTGCCAGCATAGGGGCAGAGCGAGAGACCCAGTACTTC. The chain is built from TRBV2 and TRBJ2-5, with a weak D call TRBD1 (5 bases). In germline, CDR1 is SNHLY, CDR2 FYNNEI. The CDR3 covers 13 residues. V lost 7 bases and J 4 bases, leaving 13 bases between the germline ends.

J is TRBJ1-3 and V is TRBV27; 7 nucleotides align to TRBD1. CDR1 and CDR2 (germline): MNHEY, SMNVEV (reference sequence). The CDR3 runs to 19 residues. J gave up 4 bases and V 0 bases, and 15 bases lay outside the gene matches. The CDR3 region is CASSLSERRGLFQGNTIYF. CDR3 nucleotides: TGTGCCAGCAGTTTATCGGAAAGGAGGGGGCTCTTTCAAGGAAACACCATATATTTT.

The V gene is TRBV3-1 (or the pseudogene TRBV3-2), the J gene TRBJ1-2, with D uncertain. Germline CDR1 LGHDT, CDR2 YNNKEL (reference sequence). The CDR3 is 17 residues long. V shed 7 bases and J shed 3 bases, with 24 bases lying between them. The chain's CDR3 is CASNSLPHVHYYYGYTF. In nucleotides, the CDR3 is TGTGCCAGCAACAGCTTACCCCACGTGCATTACTACTATGGCTACACCTTC.

This sequence joins TRBV7-2 and TRBJ2-3, with D tentatively TRBD2 (5 bases). Trimming removed 1 base from V and 1 base from J, with 12 bases in between. Per the germline V gene, CDR1 is SGHTA and CDR2 is FQGNSA. The CDR3 length is 16 residues. CDR3 amino acids: CASSLVASPGTDTQYF. CDR3 DNA: TGTGCCAGCAGCTTAGTAGCGTCCCCGGGCACAGATACGCAGTATTTT.